One sample yielded the 25 T cell receptor beta chains listed below, sequenced in a study of blood T cell repertoires in COVID-19. Profiling relied on immunoSEQ multiplex PCR, and the TCRdb table lists in-frame clones only, not all of them. The sample holds about 100,000 clones, around four fifths seen once. The material sequenced was peripheral blood. The receptors here all came from a woman in her 70s with acute or convalescent COVID-19.

This clone was seen a handful of times. This sequence joins TRBV7-9 and TRBJ2-7, with TRBD1 as a possible D gene (5 bases). V lost 5 bases to trimming and J lost 1 base, with 12 bases between them. CDR3 length: 14 amino acids. Per the germline V gene, CDR1 is SEHNR and CDR2 is FQNEAQ (reference sequence). This chain's CDR3 is CASSPGIVSYEQYF. CDR3 nucleotides: TGTGCCAGCAGCCCAGGGATCGTATCCTACGAGCAGTACTTC.

This chain's CDR3 is CATSREAGTLYNEQFF. CDR3 nucleotide sequence: TGTGCCACCAGCAGAGAAGCGGGGACCCTCTACAATGAGCAGTTCTTC. The chain links TRBV15 to TRBJ2-1, with 7 bases aligning to TRBD2. This CDR3 spans 16 amino acids. Germline V gives CDR1 LNHNV, CDR2 YYDKDF (reference sequence). V lost 0 bases, J lost 3 bases, and 5 bases stayed unmatched. Combining the CDR3 with reference TRBV15 and TRBJ2-1 gives the whole variable domain DAMVIQNPRYQVTQFGKPVTLSCSQTLNHNVMYWYQQKSSQAPKLLFHYYDKDFNNEADTPDNFQSRRPNTSFCFLDIRSPGLGDTAMYLCATSREAGTLYNEQFFGPGTRLTVL.

This rearrangement joins TRBV7-2 to TRBJ1-5, with a possible D match to TRBD1 (6 bases). The germline V gene encodes CDR1 SGHTA and CDR2 FQGNSA. Trimming stripped 1 base from V and 4 bases from J, with 14 bases between. The CDR3 extends over 16 amino acids. The CDR3 coding sequence is TGTGCCAGCAGCTTAGACGGCAGGGGCATTAATCAGCCCCAGCATTTT. This codes for CASSLDGRGINQPQHF.

This clone showed up just a few times. V and J are TRBV7-2 and TRBJ1-2; 9 bases map to TRBD1. The CDR3 is 19 residues long. V was clipped by 4 bases and J by 3 bases; unmatched bases: 18. Germline loops: CDR1 SGHTA, CDR2 FQGNSA. CDR3 bases: TGTGCCAGCAGCTGGCCGGAGGGGACAGGGTTTACACTCCACTATGGCTACACCTTC. Amino acid sequence: CASSWPEGTGFTLHYGYTF.

The rearrangement uses TRBV3-1 (or the pseudogene TRBV3-2) and TRBJ1-3, with 8 bases that match TRBD1. V was clipped by 3 bases and J by 3 bases; unmatched bases: 4. Germline assignment: CDR1 LGHDT and CDR2 YNNKEL (reference sequence). This CDR3 has 15 amino acids. The CDR3 DNA is TGTGCCAGCAGCCAGAGACAGGGGATTGGAAACACCATATATTTT. Translated: CASSQRQGIGNTIYF.

The chain has TRBV4-3 and TRBJ2-5; 9 positions agree with TRBD2. Germline values: CDR1 LGHNA, CDR2 YSLEER. V lost 1 base and J lost 9; bases outside the gene matches: 18. This CDR3 contains 18 residues. DNA for the CDR3: TGCGCCAGCAGCCAAGGGATCCCCGGGGCTAGCGGGGCTCCCCCCCAGTACTTC. Encoded protein: CASSQGIPGASGAPPQYF.

The chain couples TRBV9 to TRBJ1-1, with TRBD1 matching over 10 bases. There are 15 residues in the CDR3. Germline CDR1 SGDLS, CDR2 YYNGEE. J was trimmed by 3 bases and V by 2 bases; bases with no gene match: 4. CDR3 in amino acids: CASSVSGTGDTEAFF. DNA of the CDR3: TGTGCCAGCAGCGTGTCCGGGACAGGGGACACTGAAGCTTTCTTT.

The chain uses TRBV19 and TRBJ1-4; 8 bases map to TRBD1. With 6 bases clipped from V and 5 bases from J, the junction kept 8 bases outside the gene matches. The V gene's germline CDR1 is LNHDA and CDR2 SQIVND (reference sequence). The CDR3 totals 15 residues. The DNA for the CDR3 is TGTGCCAGTAGCCCCGGGACAGGTCCAAATGAAAAACTGTTTTTT. It is translated as CASSPGTGPNEKLFF.

The rearrangement links TRBV28 to TRBJ1-3; TRBD1 matches 7 bases. J lost 0 bases, V lost 6 bases, and 5 bases had no gene match. The CDR3 has 15 amino acids. Germline CDR1 MDHEN, CDR2 SYDVKM. The CDR3 DNA follows: TGTGCCAGCAGCCGGACAGGAACCTCTGGAAACACCATATATTTT. Its protein is CASSRTGTSGNTIYF.

The genes are TRBV25-1 and TRBJ1-5; 8 nucleotides agree with TRBD1. The CDR3 runs to 15 residues. Trimming removed 3 bases from V and 3 bases from J; junction bases left unmatched: 4. The germline CDR1 and CDR2 sequences are MGHDK and SYGVNS. CDR3 amino acids: CASSEMTGDNQPQHF. The CDR3 coding sequence is TGTGCCAGCAGTGAGATGACAGGGGACAATCAGCCCCAGCATTTT.

This rearrangement joins TRBV11-2 to TRBJ2-7, with 7 nucleotides matching TRBD1. CDR1 is SGHAT and CDR2 is FQNNGV in the germline V gene. V trimming: 5 bases; J trimming: 6 bases; junction bases outside the gene matches: 7. The CDR3 length is 13 residues. The CDR3 coding sequence is TGTGCCAGCAGCCCACGACAGGGAGCCGAGCAGTACGTC. Its translation is CASSPRQGAEQYV.

This clone showed up just a few times. The chain has TRBV11-3 and TRBJ1-1; possibly TRBD1 for D (6 bases). Trimming removed 0 bases from V and 3 bases from J, with 11 bases in between. CDR1 and CDR2 (germline): SGHNT, YENEEA. This CDR3 has 15 residues. The CDR3: CASSLDPGQHTEAFF. The CDR3, as DNA: TGTGCCAGCAGCTTAGACCCGGGACAACACACTGAAGCTTTCTTT.

The V call is TRBV7-2, the J call TRBJ2-1; the match to TRBD1 covers 9 bases. The CDR3 totals 17 residues. Trimming took 0 bases from V and 0 from J; bases not matched to a gene: 3. Germline loops: CDR1 SGHTA, CDR2 FQGNSA. In DNA form, the CDR3 reads TGTGCCAGCAGCTTAGCGGGGACAGGGAGCTCCTACAATGAGCAGTTCTTC. Translated, it gives CASSLAGTGSSYNEQFF.

The chain joins TRBV7-9 to TRBJ1-5, with TRBD1 as a possible D gene (6 bases). The CDR3 runs to 18 residues. V lost 5 bases to trimming and J lost 3 bases, with 23 bases between them. From germline, CDR1 is SEHNR and CDR2 FQNEAQ (reference sequence). This CDR3 reads CASSDSTPLTGFNQPQHF. CDR3 DNA sequence: TGTGCCAGCAGCGATTCAACCCCTCTCACAGGGTTCAATCAGCCCCAGCATTTT.

The CDR3 DNA is TGTGCCAGCTCACTACAGGTGGGCCCTAGCACAGATACGCAGTATTTT. Amino acid sequence: CASSLQVGPSTDTQYF. J is TRBJ2-3 and V is TRBV18, with a weak D call TRBD1 (5 bases). V lost 4 bases, J lost 0 bases, and 14 bases lay in between. This CDR3 comprises 16 residues. The germline gives CDR1 KGHSH, CDR2 LQKENI.

The chain is built from TRBV29-1 and TRBJ1-5, with D maybe TRBD1 (5 bases). With 7 bases removed from V and 2 bases from J, the gap between germline ends came to 15 bases. This CDR3 contains 14 residues. The germline gives CDR1 SQVTM, CDR2 ANQGSEA. The CDR3 sequence: CSATWGTGNQPQHF. CDR3 bases: TGCAGCGCCACTTGGGGGACTGGCAATCAGCCCCAGCATTTT.

This rearrangement joins TRBV7-2 to TRBJ1-1; a possible D gene is TRBD1 (5 bases). The CDR3 extends over 14 amino acids. The V gene's germline CDR1 is SGHTA and CDR2 FQGNSA. The V and J ends lost 5 bases and 0 bases respectively, with 10 bases between them. CDR3 nucleotides: TGTGCCAGCAGCCCTGGGGCGGTGAACACTGAAGCTTTCTTT. Residues: CASSPGAVNTEAFF.

This clone was observed a handful of times. The chain is built from TRBV11-2 and TRBJ2-2; D unresolved. CDR1 is SGHAT, CDR2 FQNNGV, per germline. The CDR3 has 14 residues. V was clipped by 0 bases and J by 6 bases, with 8 bases between them. CDR3 sequence: CASSLDRVAGELFF. Written as DNA, the CDR3 is TGTGCCAGCAGCTTAGATCGGGTGGCCGGGGAGCTGTTTTTT.

The chain is built from TRBV3-1 (or the pseudogene TRBV3-2) and TRBJ1-5; D gene unclear. CDR3 size: 14 residues. Trimming pared 0 bases from V and 6 bases from J, leaving 9 bases between. Germline loops: CDR1 LGHDT, CDR2 YNNKEL (reference sequence). The DNA of the CDR3 is TGTGCCAGCAGCCAAGATGCGGGAGGTCAGCCCCAGCATTTT. It encodes CASSQDAGGQPQHF.

The table lists this clone with a count of one. V and J are TRBV5-4 and TRBJ2-6; D might be TRBD1 (6 bases). This CDR3 has 16 amino acids. The V gene lost 4 bases and the J gene lost 0 bases, with 11 bases spanning the gap. The germline V gene encodes CDR1 SGHNT and CDR2 YYREEE (reference sequence). The CDR3 region is CASSQDSNSGANVLTF. The CDR3 coding sequence is TGTGCCAGCAGCCAGGACAGTAACTCTGGGGCCAACGTCCTGACTTTC.

A note on this clone: Compared with germline, one end of the junction differs, possibly owing to a read error. The rearrangement uses TRBV2 and TRBJ1-5; no clear D gene. This CDR3 comprises 14 residues. Germline V lookup: CDR1 SNHLY, CDR2 FYNNEI. The CDR3 DNA follows: TGTGCCAGCAGTAAAGCCGCCGGGGATCAGCCCCAGCATTTT. Encoded protein: CASSKAAGDQPQHF.

This chain's CDR3 is CASSRTGRDEQFF. The DNA for the CDR3 is TGTGCCAGCAGTCGGACAGGGAGGGACGAGCAGTTCTTC. The chain has TRBV28 and TRBJ2-1; possibly TRBD1 for D (8 bases). Trimming pared 5 bases from V and 10 bases from J, leaving 15 bases between. Looked up from germline, CDR1 is MDHEN and CDR2 is SYDVKM. The CDR3 has 13 amino acids.

The chain recombines TRBV10-3 with TRBJ1-6; D gene uncertain. The germline V gene has CDR1 ENHRY and CDR2 SYGVKD. The V and J ends lost 10 bases and 7 bases respectively, with 11 bases between them. This CDR3 region has 12 residues. Here the CDR3 reads CATSSGNSPLHF. In nucleotides, the CDR3 is TGTGCCACATCCTCGGGGAATTCACCCCTCCACTTT.

The rearrangement uses TRBV5-1 and TRBJ1-4; TRBD1 matches at 7 bases. Per germline, CDR1 SGHRS and CDR2 YFSETQ. Germline trimming cut 1 base from V and 4 bases from J; bases unmatched to any gene: 1. This CDR3 spans 14 amino acids. The CDR3 DNA is TGCGCCAGCAGCTTGACAGGGGTTAATGAAAAACTGTTTTTT. It translates to CASSLTGVNEKLFF.

This clone has ten or more counts. V gene TRBV23-1 combines with J gene TRBJ2-7, with D perhaps matching TRBD1 (5 bases). TRBV23-1 carries the ORF label, with uncertain function. V dropped 4 bases and J dropped 3 bases, with 7 bases sitting between them. The CDR3 has 12 residues. The CDR3 bases are TGCGCCAGCAGTCGAGACAGCTACGAGCAGTACTTC. Its protein is CASSRDSYEQYF.